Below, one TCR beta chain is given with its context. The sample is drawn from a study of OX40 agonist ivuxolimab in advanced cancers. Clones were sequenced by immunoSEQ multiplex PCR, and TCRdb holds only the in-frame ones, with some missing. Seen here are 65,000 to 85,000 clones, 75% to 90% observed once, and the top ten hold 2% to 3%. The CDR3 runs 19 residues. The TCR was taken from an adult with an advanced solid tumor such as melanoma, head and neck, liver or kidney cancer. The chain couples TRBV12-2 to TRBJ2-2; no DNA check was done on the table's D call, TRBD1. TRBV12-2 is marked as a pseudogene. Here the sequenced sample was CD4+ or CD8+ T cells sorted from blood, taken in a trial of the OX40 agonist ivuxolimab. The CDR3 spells CASRLVGRDRGHDTGELFF. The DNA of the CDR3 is TGTGCAAGTCGCTTAGTGGGCCGGGACAGGGGGCACGACACCGGGGAGCTGTTTTTT.